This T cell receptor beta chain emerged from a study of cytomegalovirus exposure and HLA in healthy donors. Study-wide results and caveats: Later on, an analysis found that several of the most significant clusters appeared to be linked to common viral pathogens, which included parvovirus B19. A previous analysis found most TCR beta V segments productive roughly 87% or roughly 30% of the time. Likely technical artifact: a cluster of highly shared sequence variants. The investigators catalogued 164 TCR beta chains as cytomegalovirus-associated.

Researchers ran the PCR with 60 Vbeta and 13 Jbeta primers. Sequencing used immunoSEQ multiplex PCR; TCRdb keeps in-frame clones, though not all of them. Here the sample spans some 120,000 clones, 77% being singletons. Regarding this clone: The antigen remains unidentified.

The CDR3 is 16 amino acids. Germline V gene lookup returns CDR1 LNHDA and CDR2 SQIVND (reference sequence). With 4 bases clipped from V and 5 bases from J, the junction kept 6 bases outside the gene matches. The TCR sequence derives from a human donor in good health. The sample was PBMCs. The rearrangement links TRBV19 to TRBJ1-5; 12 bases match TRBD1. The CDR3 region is CASSRGDRGQDQPQHF. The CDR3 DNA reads TGTGCCAGTAGTAGGGGGGACAGGGGGCAGGATCAGCCCCAGCATTTT. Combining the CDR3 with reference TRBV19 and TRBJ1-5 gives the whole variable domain DGGITQSPKYLFRKEGQNVTLSCEQNLNHDAMYWYRQDPGQGLRLIYYSQIVNDFQKGDIAEGYSVSREKKESFPLTVTSAQKNPTAFYLCASSRGDRGQDQPQHFGDGTRLSIL.